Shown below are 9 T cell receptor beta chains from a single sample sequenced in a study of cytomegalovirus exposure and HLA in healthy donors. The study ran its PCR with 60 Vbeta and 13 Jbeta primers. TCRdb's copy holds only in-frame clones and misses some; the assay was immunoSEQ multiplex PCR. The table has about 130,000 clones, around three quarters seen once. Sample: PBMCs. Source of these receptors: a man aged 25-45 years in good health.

CDR3 sequence reads: CASSMSGQHYEQYF. CDR3 coding DNA: TGTGCCAGTAGTATGTCGGGACAGCACTACGAGCAGTACTTC. The chain joins TRBV19 to TRBJ2-5; 7 bases line up with TRBD1. The DNA end is more similar to TRBJ2-7, so the J call may be wrong. Per germline, CDR1 LNHDA and CDR2 SQIVND (reference sequence). The CDR3 runs to 14 residues.

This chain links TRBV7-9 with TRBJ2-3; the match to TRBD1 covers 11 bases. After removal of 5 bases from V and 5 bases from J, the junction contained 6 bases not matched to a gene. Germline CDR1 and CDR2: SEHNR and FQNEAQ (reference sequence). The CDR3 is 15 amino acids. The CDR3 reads CASSKDRGQGDTQYF. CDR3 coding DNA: TGTGCCAGCAGCAAGGACAGGGGGCAGGGAGATACGCAGTATTTT.

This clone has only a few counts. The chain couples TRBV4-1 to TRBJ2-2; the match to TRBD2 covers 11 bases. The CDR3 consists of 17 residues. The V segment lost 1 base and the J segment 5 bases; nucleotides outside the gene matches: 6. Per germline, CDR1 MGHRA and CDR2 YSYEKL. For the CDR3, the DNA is TGCGCCAGCAGCCAAGTACTAGCGGGAGTGTCGACCGGGGAGCTGTTTTTT. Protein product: CASSQVLAGVSTGELFF.

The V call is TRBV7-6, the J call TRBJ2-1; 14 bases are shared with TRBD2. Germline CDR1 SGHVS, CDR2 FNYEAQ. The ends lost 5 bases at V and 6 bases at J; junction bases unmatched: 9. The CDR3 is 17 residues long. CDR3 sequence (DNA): TGTGCCAGCAGCGGGCCGACTAGCGGGAGGGCGGGCAATGAGCAGTTCTTC. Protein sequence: CASSGPTSGRAGNEQFF.

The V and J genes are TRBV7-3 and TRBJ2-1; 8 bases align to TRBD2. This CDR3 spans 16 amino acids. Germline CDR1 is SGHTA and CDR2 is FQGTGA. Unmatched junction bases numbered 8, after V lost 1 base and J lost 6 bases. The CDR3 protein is CASSLMVTSAPNEQFF. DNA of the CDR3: TGTGCCAGCAGCTTAATGGTGACTAGCGCACCCAATGAGCAGTTCTTC.

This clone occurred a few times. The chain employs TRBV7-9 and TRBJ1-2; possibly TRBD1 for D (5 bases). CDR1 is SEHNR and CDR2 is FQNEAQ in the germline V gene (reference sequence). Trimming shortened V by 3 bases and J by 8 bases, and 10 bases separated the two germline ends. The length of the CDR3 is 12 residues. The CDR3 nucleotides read TGTGCCAGCAGCTTTCAAGGGGAAGGCTACACCTTC. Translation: CASSFQGEGYTF.

The CDR3 coding sequence is TGTGCCAGCAGCTCCAACAATCAGCCCCAGCATTTT. This encodes CASSSNNQPQHF. The rearrangement uses TRBV7-9 and TRBJ1-5; D call uncertain. The germline V gene has CDR1 SEHNR and CDR2 FQNEAQ (reference sequence). The length of the CDR3 is 12 residues. V shed 4 bases and J shed 3 bases, with 4 bases lying between them.

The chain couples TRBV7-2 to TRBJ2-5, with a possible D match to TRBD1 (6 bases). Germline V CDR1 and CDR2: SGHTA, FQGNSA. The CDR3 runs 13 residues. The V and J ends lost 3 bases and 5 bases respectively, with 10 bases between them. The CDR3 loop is CASSFWGQETQYF. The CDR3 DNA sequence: TGTGCCAGCAGCTTCTGGGGGCAGGAGACCCAGTACTTC. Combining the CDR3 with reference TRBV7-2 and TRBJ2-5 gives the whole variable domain GAGVSQSPSNKVTEKGKDVELRCDPISGHTALYWYRQSLGQGLEFLIYFQGNSAPDKSGLPSDRFSAERTGGSVSTLTIQRTQQEDSAVYLCASSFWGQETQYFGPGTRLLVL.

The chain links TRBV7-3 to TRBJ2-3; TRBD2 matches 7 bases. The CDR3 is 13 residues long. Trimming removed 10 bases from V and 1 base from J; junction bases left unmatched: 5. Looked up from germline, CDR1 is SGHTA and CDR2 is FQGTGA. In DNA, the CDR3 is TGTGCCACCAGTGCGGGAGGCACAGATACGCAGTATTTT. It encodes CATSAGGTDTQYF. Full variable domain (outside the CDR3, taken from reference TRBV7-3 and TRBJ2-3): GAGVSQTPSNKVTEKGKYVELRCDPISGHTALYWYRQSLGQGPEFLIYFQGTGAADDSGLPNDRFFAVRPEGSVSTLKIQRTERGDSAVYLCATSAGGTDTQYFGPGTRLTVL.